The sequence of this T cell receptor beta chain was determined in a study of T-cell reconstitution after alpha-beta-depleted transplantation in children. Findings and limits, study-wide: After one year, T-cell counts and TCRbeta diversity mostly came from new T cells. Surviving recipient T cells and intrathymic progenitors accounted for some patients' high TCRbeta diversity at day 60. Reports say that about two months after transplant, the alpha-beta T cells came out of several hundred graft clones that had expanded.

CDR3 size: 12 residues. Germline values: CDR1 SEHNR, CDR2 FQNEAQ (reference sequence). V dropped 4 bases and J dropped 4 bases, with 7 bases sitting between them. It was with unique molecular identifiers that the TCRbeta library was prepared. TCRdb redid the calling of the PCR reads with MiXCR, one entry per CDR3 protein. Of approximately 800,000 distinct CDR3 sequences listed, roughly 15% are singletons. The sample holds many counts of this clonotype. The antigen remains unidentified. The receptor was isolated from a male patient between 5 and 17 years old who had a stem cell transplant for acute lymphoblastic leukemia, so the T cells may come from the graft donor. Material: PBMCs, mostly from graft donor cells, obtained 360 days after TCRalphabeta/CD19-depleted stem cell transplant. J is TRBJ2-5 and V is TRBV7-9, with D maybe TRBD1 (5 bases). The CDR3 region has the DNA TGTGCCAGCAGCTGGGGCAGAGAGACCCAGTACTTC. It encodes CASSWGRETQYF.